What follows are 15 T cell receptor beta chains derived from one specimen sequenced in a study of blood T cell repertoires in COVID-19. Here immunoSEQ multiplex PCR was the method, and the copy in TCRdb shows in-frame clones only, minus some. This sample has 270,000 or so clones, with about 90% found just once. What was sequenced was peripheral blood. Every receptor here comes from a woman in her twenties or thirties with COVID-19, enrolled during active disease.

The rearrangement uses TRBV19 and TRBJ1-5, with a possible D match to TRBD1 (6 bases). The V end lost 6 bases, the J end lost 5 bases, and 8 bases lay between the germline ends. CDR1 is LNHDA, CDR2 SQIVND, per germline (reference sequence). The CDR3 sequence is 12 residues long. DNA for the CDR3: TGTGCCAGTAGCAACAGGGATCAGCCCCAGCATTTT. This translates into CASSNRDQPQHF.

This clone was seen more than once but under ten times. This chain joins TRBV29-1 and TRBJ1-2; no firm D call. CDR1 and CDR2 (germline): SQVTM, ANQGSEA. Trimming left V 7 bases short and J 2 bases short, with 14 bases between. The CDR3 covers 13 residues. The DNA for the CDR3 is TGCAGCGCCTCTGGGCCTCAAAACTATGGCTACACCTTC. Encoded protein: CSASGPQNYGYTF.

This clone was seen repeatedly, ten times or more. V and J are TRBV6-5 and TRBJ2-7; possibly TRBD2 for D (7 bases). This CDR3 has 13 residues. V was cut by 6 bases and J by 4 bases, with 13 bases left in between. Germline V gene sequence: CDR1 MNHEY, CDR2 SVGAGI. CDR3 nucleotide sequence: TGTGCCAGCAGCCCCGAGGGGGGGTACGAGCAGTACTTC. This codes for CASSPEGGYEQYF.

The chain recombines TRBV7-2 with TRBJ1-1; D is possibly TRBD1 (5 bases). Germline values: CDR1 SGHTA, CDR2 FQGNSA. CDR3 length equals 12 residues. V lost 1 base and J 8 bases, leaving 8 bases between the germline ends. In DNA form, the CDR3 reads TGTGCCAGCAGCTTAGTGGGGCGAGAAGCTTTCTTT. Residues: CASSLVGREAFF.

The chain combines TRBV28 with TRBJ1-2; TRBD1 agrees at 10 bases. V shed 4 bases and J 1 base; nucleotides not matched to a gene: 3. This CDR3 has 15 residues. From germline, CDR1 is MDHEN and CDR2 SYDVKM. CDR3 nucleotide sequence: TGTGCCAGCAGTTCGGGGGACAGGGGTAACTATGGCTACACCTTC. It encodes CASSSGDRGNYGYTF.

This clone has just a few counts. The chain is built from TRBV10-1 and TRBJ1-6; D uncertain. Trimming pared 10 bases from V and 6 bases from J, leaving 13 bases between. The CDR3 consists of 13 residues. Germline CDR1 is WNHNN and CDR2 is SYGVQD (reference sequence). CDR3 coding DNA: TGCGCCACCGCGGGGAGCCTTAATTCACCCCTCCACTTT. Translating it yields CATAGSLNSPLHF.

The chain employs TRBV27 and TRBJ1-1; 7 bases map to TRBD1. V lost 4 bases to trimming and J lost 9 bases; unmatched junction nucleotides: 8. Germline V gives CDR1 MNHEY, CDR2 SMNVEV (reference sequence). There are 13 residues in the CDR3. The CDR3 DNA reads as TGTGCCAGCAGTTGGGACAGTGTACAGAAAGCTTTCTTT. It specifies CASSWDSVQKAFF.

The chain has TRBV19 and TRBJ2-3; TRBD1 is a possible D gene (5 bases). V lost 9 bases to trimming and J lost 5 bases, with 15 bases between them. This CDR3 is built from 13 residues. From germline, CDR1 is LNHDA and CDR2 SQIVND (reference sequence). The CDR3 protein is CASAYRSEDTQYF. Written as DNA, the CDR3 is TGTGCCAGCGCCTACAGGAGCGAAGATACGCAGTATTTT.

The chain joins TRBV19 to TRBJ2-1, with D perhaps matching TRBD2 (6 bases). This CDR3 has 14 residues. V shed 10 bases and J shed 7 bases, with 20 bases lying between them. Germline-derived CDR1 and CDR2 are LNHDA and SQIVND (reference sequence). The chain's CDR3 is CATSEGPPLNEQFF. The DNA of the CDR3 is TGTGCCACCTCGGAGGGACCACCCTTGAATGAGCAGTTCTTC. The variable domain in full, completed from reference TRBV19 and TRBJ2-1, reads DGGITQSPKYLFRKEGQNVTLSCEQNLNHDAMYWYRQDPGQGLRLIYYSQIVNDFQKGDIAEGYSVSREKKESFPLTVTSAQKNPTAFYLCATSEGPPLNEQFFGPGTRLTVL.

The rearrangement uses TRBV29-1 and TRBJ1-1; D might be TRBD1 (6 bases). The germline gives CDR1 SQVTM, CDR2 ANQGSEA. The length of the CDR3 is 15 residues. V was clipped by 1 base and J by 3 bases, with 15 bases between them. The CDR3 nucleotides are TGCAGCGTTGAAGGGGCCGGGGGGGCTTACACTGAAGCTTTCTTT. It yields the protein CSVEGAGGAYTEAFF.

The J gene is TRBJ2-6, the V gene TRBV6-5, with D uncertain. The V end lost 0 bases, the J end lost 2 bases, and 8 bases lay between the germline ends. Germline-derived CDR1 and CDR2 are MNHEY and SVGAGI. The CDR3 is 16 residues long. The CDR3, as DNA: TGTGCCAGCAGTTACTCCGGTAGCACTGGGGCCAACGTCCTGACTTTC. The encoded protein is CASSYSGSTGANVLTF.

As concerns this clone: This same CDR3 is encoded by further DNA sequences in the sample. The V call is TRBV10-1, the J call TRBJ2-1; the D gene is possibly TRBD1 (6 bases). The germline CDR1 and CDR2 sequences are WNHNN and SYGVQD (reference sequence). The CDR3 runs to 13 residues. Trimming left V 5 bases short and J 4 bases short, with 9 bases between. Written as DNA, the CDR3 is TGCGCCAGCAGTAGGACAGATTACAATGAGCAGTTCTTC. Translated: CASSRTDYNEQFF.

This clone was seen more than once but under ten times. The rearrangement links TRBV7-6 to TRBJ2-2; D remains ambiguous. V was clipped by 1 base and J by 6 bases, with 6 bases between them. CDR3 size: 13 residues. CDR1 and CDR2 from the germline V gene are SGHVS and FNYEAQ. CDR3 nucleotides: TGTGCCAGCAGCTTAGTCTACTCCGGGGAGCTGTTTTTT. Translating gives CASSLVYSGELFF.

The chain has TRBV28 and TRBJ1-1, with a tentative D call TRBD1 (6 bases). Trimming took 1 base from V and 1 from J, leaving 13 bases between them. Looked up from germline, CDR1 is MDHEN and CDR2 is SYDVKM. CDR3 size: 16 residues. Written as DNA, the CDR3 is TGTGCCAGCAGTTTATTGGGGGCCAGTGGGAACACTGAAGCTTTCTTT. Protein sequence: CASSLLGASGNTEAFF.

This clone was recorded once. In DNA, the CDR3 is TGTGCCAGCAGCTTAGATCCGGGCAATGAGCAGTTCTTC. Its translation is CASSLDPGNEQFF. This chain links TRBV11-2 with TRBJ2-1, with unresolved D. In germline, CDR1 is SGHAT, CDR2 FQNNGV. CDR3 length: 13 residues. Trimming removed 0 bases at V and 6 bases at J, with 6 bases between.